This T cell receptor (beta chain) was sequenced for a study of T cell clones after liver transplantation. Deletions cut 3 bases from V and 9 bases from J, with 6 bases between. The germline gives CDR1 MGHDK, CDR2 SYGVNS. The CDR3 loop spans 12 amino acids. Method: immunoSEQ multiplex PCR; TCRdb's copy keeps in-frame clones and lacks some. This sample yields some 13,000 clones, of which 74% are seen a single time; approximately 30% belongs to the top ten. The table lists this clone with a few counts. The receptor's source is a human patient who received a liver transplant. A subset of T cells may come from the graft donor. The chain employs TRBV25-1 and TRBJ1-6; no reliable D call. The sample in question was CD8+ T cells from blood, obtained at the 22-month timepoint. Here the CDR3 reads CASSDGISPLHF. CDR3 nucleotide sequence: TGTGCCAGCAGTGATGGAATTTCACCCCTCCACTTT.